The 17 T cell receptor beta chains below were found in one sample sequenced in a study of blood T cell repertoires in COVID-19. Using immunoSEQ multiplex PCR, the repertoire was profiled, and TCRdb retains in-frame clones only, with some absent. This table has some 230,000 clones, 70% to 90% appearing once. The sequenced sample was peripheral blood. The source of these receptors is a man aged 35 to 55 with acute or convalescent COVID-19.

As for this clone: Additional DNA sequences in this sample encode the identical CDR3. The genes are TRBV7-2 and TRBJ2-1; no firm D call. CDR3 size: 15 residues. V gave up 0 bases and J gave up 0 bases, with 6 bases separating them. The germline V gene has CDR1 SGHTA and CDR2 FQGNSA. The CDR3 is CASSLAVSSYNEQFF. DNA of the CDR3: TGTGCCAGCAGCTTAGCAGTTAGCTCCTACAATGAGCAGTTCTTC.

The rearrangement uses TRBV4-2 and TRBJ1-3; tentatively, D is TRBD1 (6 bases). The CDR3 consists of 15 residues. V lost 4 bases and J 8 bases, leaving 18 bases between the germline ends. The germline CDR1 and CDR2 sequences are LGHNA and YNFKEQ. The CDR3 is CASSRPGETVDTIYF. CDR3 DNA sequence: TGTGCCAGCAGCCGGCCAGGGGAGACGGTCGACACCATATATTTT.

This clone was counted a few times. The rearrangement uses TRBV9 and TRBJ1-1; 9 bases agree with TRBD1. V gave up 1 base and J gave up 9 bases; unmatched junction bases: 10. The CDR3 spans 15 residues. CDR1 SGDLS and CDR2 YYNGEE come from the germline V gene. CDR3: CASSVSTGGASKAFF. CDR3 sequence (DNA): TGTGCCAGCAGCGTATCAACAGGGGGCGCGTCGAAAGCTTTCTTT.

This clone was seen a handful of times. The CDR3 reads CASSTAGAGGRTDTQYF. Written as DNA, the CDR3 is TGTGCCAGCAGTACGGCGGGAGCGGGGGGTCGCACAGATACGCAGTATTTT. The chain recombines TRBV27 with TRBJ2-3; TRBD2 agrees at 9 bases. V lost 5 bases, J lost 1 base, and 10 bases stayed unmatched. CDR3 length: 17 residues. Germline lookup yields CDR1 MNHEY and CDR2 SMNVEV (reference sequence).

The rearrangement joins TRBV6-5 to TRBJ1-2; the D is unclear. V was trimmed by 6 bases and J by 4 bases, leaving 12 bases between them. This CDR3 is built from 13 residues. Germline CDR1 is MNHEY and CDR2 is SVGAGI. CDR3 in DNA: TGTGCCAGCAGCCCCCATATCGGCTATGGCTACACCTTC. Residues: CASSPHIGYGYTF.

The gene calls are TRBV24-1 and TRBJ2-5; perhaps TRBD1 as D (6 bases). The CDR3 is made up of 14 amino acids. Trimming stripped 4 bases from V and 1 base from J, with 9 bases between. Germline CDR1 reads KGHDR; CDR2 reads SFDVKD. Here the CDR3 DNA reads TGTGCCACCAGTGACGGGGACACCCAAGAGACCCAGTACTTC. Its translation is CATSDGDTQETQYF.

This chain joins TRBV24-1 and TRBJ1-6; 8 nucleotides line up with TRBD1. V shed 4 bases, J shed 0 bases, and the junction held 7 bases outside the gene matches. The CDR3 runs 18 residues. CDR1 and CDR2 (germline): KGHDR, SFDVKD. The CDR3 is CATSEWTGQSSYNSPLHF. Here the CDR3 DNA reads TGTGCCACCAGTGAGTGGACAGGGCAGAGCTCCTATAATTCACCCCTCCACTTT.

Points on this clone: Within the sample, other DNA sequences also encode this same CDR3. CDR3 region: CASSLVAGSNYGYTF. In nucleotides, the CDR3 is TGCGCCAGCAGCTTGGTGGCAGGCTCTAACTATGGCTACACCTTC. The chain recombines TRBV5-1 with TRBJ1-2; D remains unclear. The CDR3 is made up of 15 amino acids. V dropped 0 bases and J dropped 0 bases, with 9 bases sitting between them. Germline loops: CDR1 SGHRS, CDR2 YFSETQ.

V usage is TRBV27 and J usage is TRBJ2-7; the D is unclear. The V gene lost 0 bases and the J gene lost 2 bases, with 8 bases spanning the gap. Germline V gene data show CDR1 as MNHEY and CDR2 as SMNVEV (reference sequence). The CDR3 is made up of 14 amino acids. CDR3 protein: CASSLSPLAYEQYF. CDR3 in DNA: TGTGCCAGCAGTTTATCGCCCCTAGCCTACGAGCAGTACTTC.

The chain recombines TRBV9 with TRBJ2-1; D is uncertain. This CDR3 has 15 amino acids. V gave up 3 bases and J gave up 0 bases, with 10 bases separating them. Germline V gene lookup returns CDR1 SGDLS and CDR2 YYNGEE. The CDR3 here is CASSEQVSSYNEQFF. CDR3 nucleotides: TGTGCCAGCAGCGAACAAGTCAGCTCCTACAATGAGCAGTTCTTC.

The rearrangement joins TRBV19 to TRBJ2-1, with TRBD2 matching over 9 bases. This CDR3 has 17 amino acids. The germline V gene has CDR1 LNHDA and CDR2 SQIVND (reference sequence). Trimming at V came to 2 bases and at J to 4 bases, leaving 9 bases not matched to a gene. In DNA form, the CDR3 reads TGTGCCAGTAGTATAAGCCGGAGCGGGGGGACTTACAATGAGCAGTTCTTC. Amino acid sequence: CASSISRSGGTYNEQFF.

V and J are TRBV6-4 and TRBJ2-7; 7 bases line up with TRBD2. CDR1 and CDR2 (germline): MRHNA, SNTAGT. The CDR3 totals 15 residues. Trimming cost V 4 bases and J 1 base; bases outside gene matches: 7. The DNA of the CDR3 is TGTGCCAGCAGTGGCCAGTGGACTAGTTCCTACGAGCAGTACTTC. Translated, it gives CASSGQWTSSYEQYF.

This rearrangement joins TRBV2 to TRBJ1-2; 10 bases agree with TRBD1. The CDR3 loop spans 14 amino acids. V lost 1 base and J lost 8; bases outside the gene matches: 4. Looked up from germline, CDR1 is SNHLY and CDR2 is FYNNEI. The CDR3 DNA follows: TGTGCCAGCAGTGAAGGGGACAGGGGTGAAGGCTACACCTTC. Its protein product is CASSEGDRGEGYTF.

This sequence joins TRBV5-4 and TRBJ2-4; TRBD1 is a possible D gene (6 bases). The CDR3 has 16 amino acids. The germline V gene has CDR1 SGHNT and CDR2 YYREEE (reference sequence). V lost 4 bases to trimming and J lost 0 bases, with 14 bases between them. DNA for the CDR3: TGTGCCAGCAGCGGTCCAGGGGCCCGAGCCAAAAACATTCAGTACTTC. As protein: CASSGPGARAKNIQYF.

V usage is TRBV6-5 and J usage is TRBJ1-2; TRBD1 is a possible D gene (5 bases). The germline V gene encodes CDR1 MNHEY and CDR2 SVGAGI. This CDR3 region has 16 residues. V was trimmed by 0 bases and J by 10 bases, leaving 21 bases between them. The chain's CDR3 is CASSYSIGPGGGVYTF. The DNA of the CDR3 is TGTGCCAGCAGTTACTCGATAGGTCCCGGCGGGGGAGTCTACACCTTC.

A note on this clone: Distinct nucleotide sequences in the sample also encode this CDR3. The rearrangement joins TRBV27 to TRBJ1-6; 9 nucleotides align to TRBD1. Germline V CDR1 and CDR2: MNHEY, SMNVEV (reference sequence). V lost 0 bases and J lost 7; bases outside the gene matches: 1. CDR3 length equals 15 residues. In nucleotides, the CDR3 is TGTGCCAGCAGTTTATCCGGGACAGGGAATTCACCCCTCCACTTT. Protein product: CASSLSGTGNSPLHF.

The chain has TRBV27 and TRBJ2-7; TRBD1 agrees at 10 bases. Looked up from germline, CDR1 is MNHEY and CDR2 is SMNVEV (reference sequence). V dropped 4 bases and J dropped 0; count of bases not matched to a gene: 9. This CDR3 has 17 amino acids. The CDR3 sequence is CASSSQTGGPSSYEQYF. CDR3 DNA: TGTGCCAGCAGTTCACAGACAGGGGGCCCGAGCTCCTACGAGCAGTACTTC.